This TCR beta chain was identified in a study of regulatory T cells in long-lasting Graves disease. Comment on this clonotype: A single base separates this from a much larger clone, so it may be a read error. The conserved phenylalanine or tryptophan normally closing the CDR3 is absent here, so this likely arose from a read error.

This CDR3 has 15 amino acids. The V gene's germline CDR1 is MNHGY and CDR2 SVAAGI. The V and J ends lost 3 bases and 6 bases respectively, with 18 bases between them. Arm-PCR of CDR3 regions and iRepertoire HTBI primers were used to build TCR beta libraries. TCRdb called the multiplex PCR reads again in MiXCR, with one record for every CDR3 protein. The repertoire has about 620,000 distinct CDR3 sequences, roughly 15% of them found once; the top ten carry about 17%. Regarding time point: newly diagnosed GD, antithyroid drugs for less than 3 months. From RNA extracted from PBMCs, the TCR library was made. The same specimen was also included in a second study, on T cells in Graves' hyperthyroidism and ophthalmopathy.

The input for sequencing was peripheral blood mononuclear cells (PBMCs), taken at new diagnosis, from a patient treated with antithyroid drugs. The sequence came from a woman in her 30s with Graves disease. The chain has TRBV6-9 and TRBJ2-7, with D perhaps matching TRBD1 or TRBD2 (5 bases each). CDR3 sequence reads: CASSYGAGPSPEQYL. The CDR3 DNA reads as TGTGCCAGCAGTTACGGGGCAGGGCCATCCCCCGAGCAGTACCTC.